This T cell receptor (beta chain) is drawn from a study of blood T cell repertoires in COVID-19. Study overall: The samples span acute and convalescent COVID-19 from the United States, Italy and Spain.

In the original workflow: Amplified reference gene primers provided the basis for estimating nucleated cell counts. Produced via immunoSEQ multiplex PCR; TCRdb's table is partial and in-frame only. The DNA gave D and trimming, while V, J and clone size come from that table. The data contain 150,000 to 200,000 clones, about 83% of them seen just once; the ten biggest clones take up roughly 2%. Germline CDR1 reads ENHRY; CDR2 reads SYGVKD. Deletions cut 2 bases from V and 4 bases from J, with 11 bases between. This CDR3 region has 14 residues. The chain couples TRBV10-3 to TRBJ1-1, with D maybe TRBD1 (6 bases). The receptor was isolated from a woman over 75 with acute or convalescent COVID-19. Sequencing was carried out using peripheral blood. CDR3 nucleotide sequence: TGTGCCATCAGTGAGACAGGGTTTGGCACTGAAGCTTTCTTT. This gives the protein CAISETGFGTEAFF.